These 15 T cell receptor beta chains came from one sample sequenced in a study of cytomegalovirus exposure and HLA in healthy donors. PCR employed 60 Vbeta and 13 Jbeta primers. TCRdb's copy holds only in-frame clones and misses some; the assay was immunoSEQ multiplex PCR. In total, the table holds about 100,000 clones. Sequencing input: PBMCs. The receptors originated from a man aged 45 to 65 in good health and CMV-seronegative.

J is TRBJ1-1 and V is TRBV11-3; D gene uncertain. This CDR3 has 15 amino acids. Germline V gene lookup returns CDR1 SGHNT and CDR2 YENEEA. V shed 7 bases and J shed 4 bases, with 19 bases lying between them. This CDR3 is CASTNSPSGFTEAFF. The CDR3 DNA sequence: TGTGCCAGCACTAACTCCCCGTCCGGTTTCACTGAAGCTTTCTTT.

CDR3 protein: CASSWRLNYEQYF. DNA for the CDR3: TGCGCCAGCAGCTGGAGGTTGAACTACGAGCAGTACTTC. V usage is TRBV5-1 and J usage is TRBJ2-7, with D possibly being TRBD2 (5 bases). This CDR3 has 13 residues. V was cut by 3 bases and J by 3 bases, with 10 bases left in between. Germline V lookup: CDR1 SGHRS, CDR2 YFSETQ.

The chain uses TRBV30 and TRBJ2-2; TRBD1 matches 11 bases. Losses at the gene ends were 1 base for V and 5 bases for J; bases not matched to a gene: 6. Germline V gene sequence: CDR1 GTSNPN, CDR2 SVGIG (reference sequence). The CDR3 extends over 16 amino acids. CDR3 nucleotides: TGTGCCTGGAGTGGACCCGGGGACAGGGGGACCGGGGAGCTGTTTTTT. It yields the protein CAWSGPGDRGTGELFF.

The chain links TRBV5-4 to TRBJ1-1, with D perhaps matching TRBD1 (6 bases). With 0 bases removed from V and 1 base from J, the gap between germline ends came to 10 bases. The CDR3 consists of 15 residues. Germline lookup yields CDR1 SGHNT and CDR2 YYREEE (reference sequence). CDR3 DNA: TGTGCCAGCAGCTTGGAAGGACAGAGGAACACTGAAGCTTTCTTT. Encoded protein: CASSLEGQRNTEAFF.

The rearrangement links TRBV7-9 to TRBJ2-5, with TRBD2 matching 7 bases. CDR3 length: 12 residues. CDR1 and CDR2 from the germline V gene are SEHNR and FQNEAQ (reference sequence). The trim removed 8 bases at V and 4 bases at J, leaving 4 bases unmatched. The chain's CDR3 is CASGRERETQYF. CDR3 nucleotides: TGTGCCAGCGGGAGGGAGAGAGAGACCCAGTACTTC.

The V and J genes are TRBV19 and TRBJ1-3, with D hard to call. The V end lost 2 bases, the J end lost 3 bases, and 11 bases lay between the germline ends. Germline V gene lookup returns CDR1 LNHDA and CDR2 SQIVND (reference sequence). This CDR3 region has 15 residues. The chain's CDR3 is CASSISRGDGNTIYF. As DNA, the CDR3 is TGTGCCAGTAGTATATCACGGGGAGATGGAAACACCATATATTTT.

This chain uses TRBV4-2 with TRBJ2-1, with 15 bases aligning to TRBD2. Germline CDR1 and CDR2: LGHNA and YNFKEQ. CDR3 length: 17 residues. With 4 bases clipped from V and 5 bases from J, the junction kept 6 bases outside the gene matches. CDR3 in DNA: TGTGCCAGCAGCCCCGGGACTAGCGGGAGGCCTGACAATGAGCAGTTCTTC. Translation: CASSPGTSGRPDNEQFF.

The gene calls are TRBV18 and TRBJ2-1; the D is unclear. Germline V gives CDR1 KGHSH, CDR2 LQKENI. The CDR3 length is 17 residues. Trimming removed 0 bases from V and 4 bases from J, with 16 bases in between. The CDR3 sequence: CASSPPRFGHDYNEQFF. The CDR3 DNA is TGTGCCAGCTCACCACCAAGATTTGGCCATGATTACAATGAGCAGTTCTTC.

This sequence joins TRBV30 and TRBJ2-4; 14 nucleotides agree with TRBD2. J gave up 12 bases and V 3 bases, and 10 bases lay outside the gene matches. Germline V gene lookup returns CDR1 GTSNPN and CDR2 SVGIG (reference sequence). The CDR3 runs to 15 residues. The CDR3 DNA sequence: TGTGCCTGGAGGCCCCGGACTAGCGGGAGGCAGGCTCAGTACTTC. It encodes CAWRPRTSGRQAQYF. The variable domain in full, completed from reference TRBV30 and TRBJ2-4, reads SQTIHQWPATLVQPVGSPLSLECTVEGTSNPNLYWYRQAAGRGLQLLFYSVGIGQISSEVPQNLSASRPQDRQFILSSKKLLLSDSGFYLCAWRPRTSGRQAQYFGAGTRLSVL.

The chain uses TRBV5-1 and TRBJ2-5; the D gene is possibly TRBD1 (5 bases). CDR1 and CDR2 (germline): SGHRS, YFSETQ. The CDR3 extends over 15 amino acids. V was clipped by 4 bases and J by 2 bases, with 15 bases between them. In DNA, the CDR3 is TGCGCCAGCAGCCCCTTGACAGCTGGGCAAGAGACCCAGTACTTC. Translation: CASSPLTAGQETQYF.

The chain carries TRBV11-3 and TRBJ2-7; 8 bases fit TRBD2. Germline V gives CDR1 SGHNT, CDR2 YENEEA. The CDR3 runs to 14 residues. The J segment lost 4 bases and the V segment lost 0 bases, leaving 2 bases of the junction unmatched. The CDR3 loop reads CASSLDPGGYEQYF. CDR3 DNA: TGTGCCAGCAGCTTAGATCCGGGAGGGTACGAGCAGTACTTC.

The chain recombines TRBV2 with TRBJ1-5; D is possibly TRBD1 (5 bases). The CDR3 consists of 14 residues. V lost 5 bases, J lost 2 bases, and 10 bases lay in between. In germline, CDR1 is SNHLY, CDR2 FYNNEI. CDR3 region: CASSFQQGNQPQHF. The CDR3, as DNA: TGTGCCAGCAGTTTCCAACAGGGCAATCAGCCCCAGCATTTT.

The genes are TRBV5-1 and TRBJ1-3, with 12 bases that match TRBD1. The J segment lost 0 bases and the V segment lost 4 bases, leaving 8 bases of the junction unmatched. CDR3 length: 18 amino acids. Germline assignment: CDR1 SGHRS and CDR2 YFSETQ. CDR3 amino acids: CASSLGTGGRNSGNTIYF. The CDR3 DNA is TGCGCCAGCAGCCTCGGGACAGGGGGCAGAAACTCTGGAAACACCATATATTTT.

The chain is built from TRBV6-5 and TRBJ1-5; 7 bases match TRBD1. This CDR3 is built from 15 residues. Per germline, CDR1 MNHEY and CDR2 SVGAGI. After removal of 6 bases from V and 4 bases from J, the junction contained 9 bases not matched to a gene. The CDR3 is CASRGTAPGNQPQHF. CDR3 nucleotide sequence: TGTGCCAGCAGAGGGACAGCCCCAGGAAATCAGCCCCAGCATTTT.

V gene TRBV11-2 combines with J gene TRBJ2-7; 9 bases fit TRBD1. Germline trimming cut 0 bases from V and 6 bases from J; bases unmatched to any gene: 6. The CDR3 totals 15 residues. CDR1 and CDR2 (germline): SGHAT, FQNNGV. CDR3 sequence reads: CASSLDTGGGSEQYF. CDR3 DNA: TGTGCCAGCAGCTTAGATACAGGGGGCGGGAGCGAGCAGTACTTC.